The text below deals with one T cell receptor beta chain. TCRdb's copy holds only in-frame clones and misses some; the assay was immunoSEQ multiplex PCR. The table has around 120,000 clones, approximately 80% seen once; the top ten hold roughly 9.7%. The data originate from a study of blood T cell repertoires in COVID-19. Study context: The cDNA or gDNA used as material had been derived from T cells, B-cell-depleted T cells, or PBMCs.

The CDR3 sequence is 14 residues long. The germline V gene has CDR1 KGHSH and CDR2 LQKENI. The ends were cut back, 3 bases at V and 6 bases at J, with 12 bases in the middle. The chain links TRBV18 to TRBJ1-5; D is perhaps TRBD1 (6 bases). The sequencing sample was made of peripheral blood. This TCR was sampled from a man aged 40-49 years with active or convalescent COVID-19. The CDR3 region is CASSPGDKTQPQHF. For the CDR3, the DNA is TGTGCCAGCTCACCCGGGGACAAGACTCAGCCCCAGCATTTT.